This T cell receptor beta chain was obtained from a study of blood T cell repertoires in COVID-19. In the study overall: Whether acute or convalescent, the COVID-19 samples came from the United States, Italy and Spain. Nucleic acid was either cDNA or gDNA, and it came from T cells, B-cell-depleted T cells, or PBMCs.

Profiling relied on immunoSEQ multiplex PCR, and the TCRdb table lists in-frame clones only, not all of them. Here the sample spans 200,000 to 250,000 clones, approximately 90% being singletons. The CDR3 totals 11 residues. CDR1 is SGHVS and CDR2 is FQNEAQ in the germline V gene. Trimming cost V 3 bases and J 9 bases, with 6 bases left between them. Of note for this clone: The same CDR3 can be traced to other DNA sequences in this sample.

Study members were between about 18 and 95 years old and lived in about two dozen US regions. Membership in each cohort depended on participant-reported clinical history. This clonotype was sampled from a woman under 40 who had recovered from COVID-19. This chain uses TRBV7-8 with TRBJ2-1; D is unresolved. Sequenced material: PBMCs or T cells enriched from blood (not recorded which). The chain's CDR3 is CASSFGSEQFF. CDR3 bases: TGTGCCAGCAGCTTCGGTTCTGAGCAGTTCTTC.